The TCR beta chain described here comes from a study of T cell repertoires in cytomegalovirus infection. At the level of the study: Peptides in the study included HLA-C-restricted and HLA-B-restricted CMV epitopes. Public TCR beta signatures provided an indication of both CMV infection and a matching HLA type.

Notes on this clonotype: Its antigen is still unknown.

V lost 2 bases and J lost 4; bases outside the gene matches: 3. CDR1 and CDR2 from the germline V gene are MNHEY and SMNVEV (reference sequence). The CDR3 is 14 residues long. Via MiXCR, TCRdb re-called the reads, giving one row per CDR3 protein. The sample comprises fewer than 950,000 distinct CDR3 sequences, 32% of which are singletons, and roughly 12% rests with the top ten. Here the sequenced sample was cultured CD8+ T cells from PBMCs, taken from culture after CMV antigen stimulation. The sequence was obtained from a human donor in good health (CMV status not recorded). Some clones in this sample may be carry-over from other donors' samples. The chain couples TRBV27 to TRBJ1-1; 8 bases are a match to TRBD1. The CDR3: CASSLVTGATEAFF. The CDR3, as DNA: TGTGCCAGCAGTTTAGTGACAGGGGCCACTGAAGCTTTCTTT.